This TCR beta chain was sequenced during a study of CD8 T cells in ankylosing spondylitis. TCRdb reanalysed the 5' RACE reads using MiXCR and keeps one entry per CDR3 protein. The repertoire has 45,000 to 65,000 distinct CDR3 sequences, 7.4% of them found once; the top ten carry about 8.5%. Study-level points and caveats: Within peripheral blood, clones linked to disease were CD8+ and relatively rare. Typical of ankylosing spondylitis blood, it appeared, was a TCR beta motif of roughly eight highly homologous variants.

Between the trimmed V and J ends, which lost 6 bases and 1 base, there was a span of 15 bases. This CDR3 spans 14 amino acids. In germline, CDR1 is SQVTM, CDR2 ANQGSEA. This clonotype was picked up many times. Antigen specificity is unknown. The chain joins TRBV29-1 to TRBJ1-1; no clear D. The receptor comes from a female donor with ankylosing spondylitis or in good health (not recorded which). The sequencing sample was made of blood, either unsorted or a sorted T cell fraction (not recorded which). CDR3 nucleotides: TGCAGCGTAGGCTTAATGACGGCGAACACTGAAGCTTTCTTT. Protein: CSVGLMTANTEAFF. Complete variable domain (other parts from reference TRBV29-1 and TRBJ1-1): SAVISQKPSRDICQRGTSLTIQCQVDSQVTMMFWYRQQPGQSLTLIATANQGSEATYESGFVIDKFPISRPNLTFSTLTVSNMSPEDSSIYLCSVGLMTANTEAFFGQGTRLTVV.